This TCR beta chain was obtained from a study of spatial heterogeneity in lung cancer. Study observations and caveats: At tumor resection, ubiquitous expanded TCRs were detected in blood more often than later.

Time point here: sample taken at primary tumor resection. Unsorted tumor, nontumor lung tissue or cryopreserved PBMC supplied the whole RNA. Individual TCR cDNA molecules each bore their own unique molecular identifier. TCRdb reprocessed the 5' RACE reads via MiXCR and lists one record per CDR3 protein. The sample lists approximately 52,000 distinct CDR3 sequences; less than 5.5% were seen once. In this sample, this clonotype turned up many times. No antigen is known for it. Germline CDR1 is KGHSH and CDR2 is LQKENI. This CDR3 comprises 13 residues. Deletions cut 3 bases from V and 5 bases from J, with 8 bases between.

The sequences come from PBMCs, collected at surgery. V gene TRBV18 combines with J gene TRBJ1-5; D might be TRBD1 (6 bases). This receptor was obtained from a male donor with early-stage non-small cell lung cancer. CDR3 DNA: TGTGCCAGCTCACCGGACAGAGATCAGCCCCAGCATTTT. Encoded protein: CASSPDRDQPQHF.